This TCR beta chain was captured in a study of cytomegalovirus exposure and HLA in healthy donors. The CDR3 spans 15 residues. Per the germline V gene, CDR1 is SGHTA and CDR2 is FQGTGA. The junction had 8 bases not matched to a gene; V was cut back by 5 bases and J by 7 bases. A multiplex PCR was run with 60 Vbeta primers and 13 Jbeta primers. Assay used: immunoSEQ multiplex PCR; TCRdb lists only in-frame clones, some missing. Among over 70,000 clones listed, 67% were seen once. The sequencing sample was made of PBMCs. The chain has TRBV7-3 and TRBJ2-2, with 9 bases identical to TRBD2. This clonotype originated in a man aged 25-45 years in good health and CMV-seronegative. CDR3 in DNA: TGTGCCAGCAGCCCGGGGCGGGGGGGCGTCGGGGAGCTGTTTTTT. It yields the protein CASSPGRGGVGELFF.